This passage covers 30 T cell receptor beta chains from one sample sequenced in a study of blood T cell repertoires in COVID-19. Libraries were prepared by immunoSEQ multiplex PCR; TCRdb keeps only in-frame clonotypes and omits some of them. This sample yields more than 60,000 clones, of which more than 70% are seen a single time; over 6.5% belongs to the top ten. Sequenced: peripheral blood. The receptors were gathered from a man in his fifties or sixties with acute or convalescent COVID-19.

The chain links TRBV30 to TRBJ2-7; maybe TRBD1 (6 bases). The CDR3 sequence is 14 residues long. V was cut by 5 bases and J by 3 bases, with 17 bases left in between. Germline-derived CDR1 and CDR2 are GTSNPN and SVGIG (reference sequence). The CDR3 is CAWGTGLGNYEQYF. The CDR3 DNA sequence: TGTGCCTGGGGCACAGGGCTAGGGAACTACGAGCAGTACTTC.

The chain has TRBV29-1 and TRBJ1-2; the D gene is possibly TRBD1 (5 bases). Trimming removed 3 bases from V and 7 bases from J, with 12 bases in between. The CDR3 loop spans 12 amino acids. CDR1 is SQVTM, CDR2 ANQGSEA, per germline. CDR3 residues: CSVDRAELGYTF. The CDR3 DNA reads TGCAGCGTTGACAGGGCGGAACTTGGCTACACCTTC.

This rearrangement joins TRBV5-4 to TRBJ1-3; D gene ambiguous. The CDR3 contains 14 residues. The V end lost 1 base, the J end lost 0 bases, and 5 bases lay between the germline ends. Per the germline V gene, CDR1 is SGHNT and CDR2 is YYREEE (reference sequence). This CDR3 is CASSLRSSGNTIYF. Written as DNA, the CDR3 is TGTGCCAGCAGCTTGAGGAGCTCTGGAAACACCATATATTTT.

In its sample, this clone was seen a few times. V and J are TRBV5-4 and TRBJ1-3, with 11 bases matching TRBD1. The CDR3 has 16 amino acids. The germline V gene has CDR1 SGHNT and CDR2 YYREEE (reference sequence). V was clipped by 7 bases and J by 3 bases; unmatched bases: 9. The CDR3 nucleotides are TGTGCCAGCCGGTCCCAGGGACAGGGGGTTGGAAACACCATATATTTT. Translation gives CASRSQGQGVGNTIYF.

This clone was observed a single time. J is TRBJ1-2 and V is TRBV19; perhaps TRBD1 as D (5 bases). The CDR3 loop spans 14 amino acids. The germline CDR1 and CDR2 sequences are LNHDA and SQIVND (reference sequence). V was cut by 9 bases and J by 0 bases, with 14 bases left in between. The CDR3 DNA is TGTGCCAGCAGGGAAGCCTTAGCTAACTATGGCTACACCTTC. Its translation is CASREALANYGYTF. The variable domain in full, completed from reference TRBV19 and TRBJ1-2, reads DGGITQSPKYLFRKEGQNVTLSCEQNLNHDAMYWYRQDPGQGLRLIYYSQIVNDFQKGDIAEGYSVSREKKESFPLTVTSAQKNPTAFYLCASREALANYGYTFGSGTRLTVV.

This chain connects TRBV4-1 to TRBJ2-1; 7 bases fit TRBD2. Germline loops: CDR1 MGHRA, CDR2 YSYEKL. J gave up 0 bases and V 3 bases, and 8 bases lay outside the gene matches. The CDR3 sequence is 17 residues long. CDR3 loop: CASSQSSGAASYNEQFF. In DNA form, the CDR3 reads TGCGCCAGCAGCCAGTCGAGCGGGGCCGCCTCCTACAATGAGCAGTTCTTC.

The chain has TRBV5-1 and TRBJ2-7; D gene unclear. Germline V lookup: CDR1 SGHRS, CDR2 YFSETQ. Trimming took 5 bases from V and 5 from J, leaving 14 bases between them. This CDR3 spans 13 amino acids. In nucleotides, the CDR3 is TGCGCCAGCAGTCAAGGCGGCGGCGACGAGCAGTACTTC. Its translation is CASSQGGGDEQYF.

The genes are TRBV6-5 and TRBJ2-1, with TRBD2 as a possible D gene (7 bases). The CDR3 has 14 residues. Trimming pared 10 bases from V and 4 bases from J, leaving 17 bases between. Per the germline V gene, CDR1 is MNHEY and CDR2 is SVGAGI. The CDR3 sequence: CATSGGGDYNEQFF. For the CDR3, the DNA is TGTGCCACCTCTGGCGGGGGCGATTACAATGAGCAGTTCTTC.

This clone showed up just once. The CDR3 bases are TGTGCCAGCAGCCCGCGGGACAGGGGGGGCAATGAGCAGTTCTTC. It encodes CASSPRDRGGNEQFF. The chain combines TRBV7-2 with TRBJ2-1; 11 positions agree with TRBD1. Unmatched junction bases numbered 6, after V lost 5 bases and J lost 6 bases. The CDR3 is 15 residues long. Per the germline V gene, CDR1 is SGHTA and CDR2 is FQGNSA.

This sequence joins TRBV27 and TRBJ2-7, with a tentative D call TRBD2 (6 bases). This CDR3 has 14 residues. Trimming shortened V by 0 bases and J by 3 bases, and 9 bases separated the two germline ends. Looked up from germline, CDR1 is MNHEY and CDR2 is SMNVEV (reference sequence). The CDR3 DNA sequence: TGTGCCAGCAGTTTATCTGGGGGGTACTACGAGCAGTACTTC. This translates into CASSLSGGYYEQYF.

The V gene is TRBV7-2, the J gene TRBJ2-1; 8 nucleotides agree with TRBD2. V shed 0 bases and J 6 bases; nucleotides not matched to a gene: 10. CDR1 SGHTA and CDR2 FQGNSA come from the germline V gene. The length of the CDR3 is 17 residues. CDR3 nucleotide sequence: TGTGCCAGCAGCTTAGCACCAGCGGGGGCCCCTCTCAATGAGCAGTTCTTC. Translated, it gives CASSLAPAGAPLNEQFF.

In its sample, this clone was seen once. The chain is built from TRBV9 and TRBJ1-2; D perhaps matches TRBD1 (5 bases). The CDR3 covers 15 residues. V was clipped by 0 bases and J by 4 bases, with 13 bases between them. Germline V gives CDR1 SGDLS, CDR2 YYNGEE. CDR3 sequence reads: CASSVGGTVIYGYTF. The CDR3 DNA reads TGTGCCAGCAGCGTAGGCGGGACGGTAATCTATGGCTACACCTTC. Full variable domain (remainder filled in from reference TRBV9 and TRBJ1-2): DSGVTQTPKHLITATGQRVTLRCSPRSGDLSVYWYQQSLDQGLQFLIQYYNGEERAKGNILERFSAQQFPDLHSELNLSSLELGDSALYFCASSVGGTVIYGYTFGSGTRLTVV.

The CDR3 nucleotides are TGTGCCAGCAGCTCTAAGAGGGGGACTAGCGGGGCAAACACAGATACGCAGTATTTT. It translates to CASSSKRGTSGANTDTQYF. The chain has TRBV9 and TRBJ2-3, with 13 bases identical to TRBD2. Per germline, CDR1 SGDLS and CDR2 YYNGEE. V lost 4 bases and J lost 2; bases outside the gene matches: 13. The CDR3 contains 19 residues.

The rearrangement uses TRBV30 and TRBJ1-2, with 8 positions matching TRBD1. This CDR3 region has 14 residues. Germline V gene data show CDR1 as GTSNPN and CDR2 as SVGIG (reference sequence). With V trimmed by 8 bases and J by 3 bases, 11 bases remained unmatched. The CDR3 DNA follows: TGTGCCGAAGAATCGGACAGGGAGGACTATGGCTACACCTTC. It yields the protein CAEESDREDYGYTF.

The chain employs TRBV12-3 or TRBV12-4 and TRBJ1-1; no clear D gene. CDR3 length equals 11 residues. Trimming stripped 6 bases from V and 8 bases from J, with 10 bases between. This chain's CDR3 is CASSYSLEAFF. CDR3 sequence (DNA): TGTGCCAGCAGCTACAGCTTGGAAGCTTTCTTT.

This chain links TRBV3-1 (or the pseudogene TRBV3-2) with TRBJ1-2, with no clear D. Per the germline V gene, CDR1 is LGHDT and CDR2 is YNNKEL (reference sequence). This CDR3 comprises 12 residues. V was shortened by 1 base and J by 3 bases, with 3 bases between the two germline ends. The CDR3 spells CASSQADYGYTF. DNA for the CDR3: TGTGCCAGCAGCCAAGCTGACTATGGCTACACCTTC.

This clone occurred once. The chain combines TRBV6-6 with TRBJ1-2; 7 nucleotides line up with TRBD1. The CDR3 has 13 amino acids. With V trimmed by 0 bases and J by 8 bases, 3 bases remained unmatched. Germline loops: CDR1 MNHNY, CDR2 SVGAGI (reference sequence). CDR3 in DNA: TGTGCCAGCAGTTACTCGACAGGGATGGGCTACACCTTC. Its protein is CASSYSTGMGYTF.

This rearrangement joins TRBV3-1 (or the pseudogene TRBV3-2) to TRBJ2-1; no reliable D call. Germline values: CDR1 LGHDT, CDR2 YNNKEL (reference sequence). The CDR3 extends over 14 amino acids. Trimming pared 0 bases from V and 9 bases from J, leaving 12 bases between. This CDR3 reads CASSQDGRSSEQFF. The CDR3 nucleotides read TGTGCCAGCAGCCAAGATGGGCGCAGCTCTGAGCAGTTCTTC.

This chain links TRBV12-3 or TRBV12-4 with TRBJ1-1; D unclear. Trimming removed 0 bases from V and 11 bases from J, with 13 bases in between. CDR3 length equals 13 residues. DNA of the CDR3: TGTGCCAGCAGTTTAGCTACAGCCCCTGGGGCTTTCTTT. It is translated as CASSLATAPGAFF.

This chain links TRBV30 with TRBJ2-2; 10 bases are a match to TRBD2. Germline V lookup: CDR1 GTSNPN, CDR2 SVGIG (reference sequence). The CDR3 covers 13 residues. The V segment lost 4 bases and the J segment 8 bases; nucleotides outside the gene matches: 4. The CDR3 DNA reads as TGTGCCTGGACCACTAGCGGGGCGGGGGAGCTGTTTTTT. As protein: CAWTTSGAGELFF.

This chain uses TRBV20-1 with TRBJ1-2; D is possibly TRBD1 (5 bases). V gave up 3 bases and J gave up 2 bases, with 7 bases separating them. This CDR3 is built from 12 residues. CDR1 DFQATT and CDR2 SNEGSKA come from the germline V gene (reference sequence). CDR3 sequence reads: CSASKGNYGYTF. In DNA form, the CDR3 reads TGCAGTGCTAGTAAGGGGAACTATGGCTACACCTTC.

This chain joins TRBV6-5 and TRBJ1-3, with 8 bases that match TRBD1. The germline V gene has CDR1 MNHEY and CDR2 SVGAGI. The CDR3 length is 14 residues. V trimming: 3 bases; J trimming: 4 bases; junction bases outside the gene matches: 2. CDR3 bases: TGTGCCAGCAGTTATCAGGGGGCGGGAAACACCATATATTTT. The encoded protein is CASSYQGAGNTIYF.

This clone was seen once. CDR3 nucleotides: TGTGCCATCAGGGGGGAGGCTACAGATACGCAGTATTTT. Translation gives CAIRGEATDTQYF. The chain recombines TRBV10-3 with TRBJ2-3; possible D gene TRBD2, 6 bases. Germline loops: CDR1 ENHRY, CDR2 SYGVKD. V was clipped by 6 bases and J by 3 bases, with 10 bases between them. This CDR3 has 13 amino acids.

The DNA for the CDR3 is TGTGCCAGCAGCCCGGGGGGGCTTAGCGATGGCTACACCTTC. It is translated as CASSPGGLSDGYTF. The chain employs TRBV9 and TRBJ1-2; D might be TRBD1 (6 bases). The CDR3 is 14 amino acids. CDR1 and CDR2 from the germline V gene are SGDLS and YYNGEE. V was cut by 4 bases and J by 6 bases, with 16 bases left in between.

J is TRBJ2-1 and V is TRBV5-6; no clear D. CDR1 and CDR2 from the germline V gene are SGHDT and YYEEEE. This CDR3 spans 13 amino acids. V lost 1 base and J lost 4, with 6 bases in between. CDR3 in DNA: TGTGCCAGCAGCTTGAACAGTTACAATGAGCAGTTCTTC. Encoded protein: CASSLNSYNEQFF.

V gene TRBV18 combines with J gene TRBJ1-6, with TRBD1 matching 7 bases. CDR1 is KGHSH, CDR2 LQKENI, per germline. Losses at the gene ends were 3 bases for V and 0 bases for J; bases not matched to a gene: 14. There are 20 residues in the CDR3. In nucleotides, the CDR3 is TGTGCCAGCTCACCCTCAGCCTTAGACAGGGACCTCTCCTATAATTCACCCCTCCACTTT. It codes for CASSPSALDRDLSYNSPLHF.

The chain employs TRBV10-3 and TRBJ2-3; 7 nucleotides align to TRBD2. V shed 4 bases, J shed 2 bases, and the junction held 3 bases outside the gene matches. The germline V gene encodes CDR1 ENHRY and CDR2 SYGVKD. The length of the CDR3 is 14 residues. In nucleotides, the CDR3 is TGTGCCATCAGTGGACTAGCCAACACAGATACGCAGTATTTT. Residues: CAISGLANTDTQYF.

The chain combines TRBV12-3 or TRBV12-4 with TRBJ1-2; no clear D. This CDR3 region has 12 residues. With 5 bases removed from V and 7 bases from J, the gap between germline ends came to 11 bases. The DNA of the CDR3 is TGTGCCAGCAGTAGCGAGGCGCTTGGCTACACCTTC. Protein: CASSSEALGYTF.

The chain carries TRBV30 and TRBJ1-1, with 7 bases identical to TRBD1. Germline trimming cut 2 bases from V and 0 bases from J; bases unmatched to any gene: 3. This CDR3 spans 14 amino acids. CDR1 and CDR2 (germline): GTSNPN, SVGIG (reference sequence). DNA of the CDR3: TGTGCCTGGAGTAGGGGGCGAGTGAACACTGAAGCTTTCTTT. Translating gives CAWSRGRVNTEAFF.

The J gene is TRBJ2-3, the V gene TRBV11-2; unclear D gene. The ends were cut back, 1 base at V and 4 bases at J, with 3 bases in the middle. Per germline, CDR1 SGHAT and CDR2 FQNNGV. The CDR3 runs to 12 residues. The CDR3 coding sequence is TGTGCCAGCAGCTTAGGCGCAGATACGCAGTATTTT. Encoded protein: CASSLGADTQYF.